This T cell receptor (beta chain) was observed in a study of T-cell memory formation after mild COVID-19. Study-wide results and limits: Shrinking CD4+ clones were chiefly CM and EM; CD8+ ones were chiefly EMRA.

TCRdb re-analysed the 5' RACE reads in MiXCR, keeping a single row per CDR3 protein. The table includes tens of thousands of distinct CDR3 sequences, more than 20% detected once. This clonotype has just a few counts. Its target is not known. The sample consisted of PBMCs or a T cell subset sorted from them (not recorded which). This sequence was found in a man younger than 35 who had mild COVID-19 (a few samples of this study predate the infection). Cell type and time point are not known.

This chain's CDR3 is CASSLSRGYEQFF. The CDR3 nucleotides are TGTGCCAGCAGTTTATCGAGGGGGTATGAGCAGTTCTTC. V and J are TRBV27 and TRBJ2-1, with D possibly being TRBD1 (6 bases). The germline V and J ends were trimmed by 0 bases and 8 bases, with 8 bases remaining between them. Germline V CDR1 and CDR2: MNHEY, SMNVEV (reference sequence). The CDR3 has 13 residues.